These T cell receptor beta chains were read from a single sample in a study of OX40 agonist ivuxolimab in advanced cancers. The table came from immunoSEQ multiplex PCR; TCRdb's copy has only in-frame clones and leaves some out. The sample holds approximately 13,000 clones, around three quarters seen once. Here the sequenced sample was CD4+ or CD8+ T cells sorted from blood, taken in a trial of the OX40 agonist ivuxolimab. These TCRs come from an adult with an advanced solid tumor such as melanoma, head and neck, liver or kidney cancer. CDR3s include the opening cysteine and the closing phenylalanine or tryptophan. Fields, in order: V gene, clone size, J gene, D gene, CDR3 DNA, CDR3 protein. A D gene is named only where the DNA matches it firmly. Rows give clone size only sometimes, using once, few, many, or a class for an expanded clone.

TRBV5-1	NA	TRBJ2-4	NA	TGCGCCAGCAGCCCCTCGGAGCTAGCCAAAAACATTCAGTACTTC	CASSPSELAKNIQYF
TRBV28	NA	TRBJ2-5	TRBD2	TGTGCCAGCAACCCCGGGACTAGCTTTCGTCCGACCCAGTACTTC	CASNPGTSFRPTQYF
TRBV5-5	NA	TRBJ2-7	NA	TGTGCCAGCAGCTTGGGAGGGGACGAGCAGTACTTC	CASSLGGDEQYF
TRBV9	NA	TRBJ2-4	TRBD1	TGTGCCAGCAGCGCAGGGACAGCGGCCAAAAACATTCAGTACTTC	CASSAGTAAKNIQYF
TRBV9	NA	TRBJ1-3	TRBD1	TGTGCCAGCAGTAAACAGGGGACTGGAAACACCATATATTTT	CASSKQGTGNTIYF
TRBV13	NA	TRBJ2-7	TRBD2	TGTGCCAGCAGCTTAATTCTAGCGGGAGGGATTACCTACGAGCAGTACTTC	CASSLILAGGITYEQYF
TRBV10-2	NA	TRBJ2-5	NA	TGCGCCAGCAGTGACCGTGGGGCGCCAAGCGAGACCCAGTACTTC	CASSDRGAPSETQYF
TRBV11-3	NA	TRBJ2-7	NA	TGTGCCAGCACTCTTGGGGGCGAAGGAGTGCAGTACTTC	CASTLGGEGVQYF
TRBV6-1	NA	TRBJ2-5	NA	TGTGCCAGCAGTGAAGCGATAGGGGGGCAAGAGACCCAGTACTTC	CASSEAIGGQETQYF
TRBV2	once	TRBJ1-1	NA	TGTGCCAGCAGTGGCCTGGGACCGCTGAACACTGAAGCTTTCTTT	CASSGLGPLNTEAFF
TRBV7-7	once	TRBJ2-3	TRBD1	TGTGCTAGCAGCCGAACAGGGGGTAGCACAGATACGCAGTATTTT	CASSRTGGSTDTQYF
TRBV6-4	few	TRBJ2-3	NA	TGTGCCAGCAGTGACAATGGGGGACGCCCAGATACGCAGTATTTT	CASSDNGGRPDTQYF
TRBV19	NA	TRBJ1-1	NA	TGTGCCAGTAGTATAAATGGATGGGGCGGGATGAACACTGAAGCTTTCTTT	CASSINGWGGMNTEAFF
TRBV9	large	TRBJ1-3	NA	TGTGCCAGCAGCGTAGGCGAGGGCGGTGGAAACACCATATATTTT	CASSVGEGGGNTIYF
TRBV27	NA	TRBJ1-3	TRBD1	TGTGCCAGCAGGGGACAGAACTCTGGAAACACCATATATTTT	CASRGQNSGNTIYF
TRBV13	few	TRBJ2-7	NA	TGTGCCAGCAGCCCCGGATACTCCTACGAGCAGTACTTC	CASSPGYSYEQYF
TRBV27	once	TRBJ2-7	NA	TGTGCCAGCAAGACAGTTTCCGAGCAGTACTTC	CASKTVSEQYF
TRBV5-4	NA	TRBJ2-7	NA	TGTGCCAGCAGCTTGAAGGGGACTGGCTACGAGCAGTACTTC	CASSLKGTGYEQYF
TRBV5-6	NA	TRBJ2-3	NA	TGTGCCAGCAGCGGGGACGGAATTAGCACAGATACGCAGTATTTT	CASSGDGISTDTQYF
TRBV19	NA	TRBJ1-5	NA	TGTGCCAGTAGTCAGGGGAATCAGCCCCAGCATTTT	CASSQGNQPQHF
TRBV7-9	NA	TRBJ1-1	NA	TGTGCCAGCAGCCGGACGGAACGGGTAGCTTTCTTT	CASSRTERVAFF
TRBV2	medium-sized	TRBJ1-1	NA	TGTGCCAGCAGCCTCGGAGGTGAAGCTTTCTTT	CASSLGGEAFF
TRBV4-1	medium-sized	TRBJ2-5	NA	TGCGCCAGCAGCCATATGACAGGAATCCAAGAGACCCAGTACTTC	CASSHMTGIQETQYF
TRBV15	NA	TRBJ2-1	TRBD2	TGTGCCACCAGCCCGCGGACTAGCGGGGGGGTCCCCAATGAGCAGTTCTTC	CATSPRTSGGVPNEQFF
TRBV7-9	NA	TRBJ2-1	NA	TGTGCCAGCAGCCAATTCGTAGACCCAGCAGGCTACAATGAGCAGTTCTTC	CASSQFVDPAGYNEQFF
TRBV7-3	NA	TRBJ1-2	NA	TGTGCCAGCAGCTTAACTGGGGGCAACTATGGCTACACCTTC	CASSLTGGNYGYTF
TRBV5-1	medium-sized	TRBJ1-5	NA	TGCGCCAGCAGCTTGTCAGGACAGATCAATCAGCCCCAGCATTTT	CASSLSGQINQPQHF
TRBV6-5	NA	TRBJ1-2	TRBD1	TGTGCCAGCAGTTTGAAGGGGGCGGGAGGCTACACCTTC	CASSLKGAGGYTF